What follows is one T cell receptor (beta chain) and its context. This sample is drawn from a study of blood T cell repertoires in COVID-19. Study overall: Some COVID-19 samples were acute and others convalescent; all came from the United States, Italy and Spain. Sources were T cells, B-cell-depleted T cells, or PBMCs; the material itself was cDNA or gDNA.

In the original workflow: Amplification from reference gene primers served as the basis for estimated nucleated cell counts. Assay used: immunoSEQ multiplex PCR; TCRdb lists only in-frame clones, some missing. The V and J calls and clone size come from that table; D and trimming were worked out from the DNA. The table lists under 200,000 clones, approximately 80% of them singletons, with 4% to 6.5% in the top ten. Germline V gene data show CDR1 as SEHNR and CDR2 as FQNEAQ (reference sequence). Trimming shortened V by 3 bases and J by 7 bases, and 6 bases separated the two germline ends. This CDR3 is 12 amino acids long. Adults between roughly 18 and 89 years of age took part from 20 to 25 US areas.

The chain has TRBV7-9 and TRBJ2-2; possible D gene TRBD2, 5 bases. The receptor was derived from a woman aged 55-70 years with acute COVID-19. Material for sequencing was PBMCs or T cells enriched from blood (not recorded which). CDR3 loop: CASSFEGGELFF. The CDR3 nucleotides read TGTGCCAGCAGCTTTGAGGGCGGGGAGCTGTTTTTT.